These T cell receptor beta chains were read from a single sample in a study of monozygotic twins with inflammatory bowel disease. No DNA is given; TCRdb re-called the 5' RACE reads and lists each CDR3 protein once. The specimen's table records a few hundred thousand distinct CDR3 sequences. Sequenced sample: blood. The source of these receptors is a human donor with ulcerative colitis or Crohn's disease, or a healthy co-twin of an affected twin (not recorded which). The CDR3 runs from the conserved cysteine through the conserved F or W.

>TRBV5-4|TRBJ1-1
CASSPDRPNTEAFF
>TRBV5-5|TRBJ1-5
CASSSTLGDSNQPQHF
>TRBV10-2|TRBJ1-2
CASRGGDGYTF
>TRBV7-9|TRBJ2-1
CARVPAGDNEQFF
>TRBV23-1|TRBJ1-5
CASSRVGKGSNQPQHF
>TRBV5-1|TRBJ1-2
CASSIGDRDHGYTF
>TRBV20-1|TRBJ2-7
CSARGDRGNYEQYF
>TRBV21-1|TRBJ2-4
CASSSYRELAKNIQYF
>TRBV5-1|TRBJ1-2
CASSLAGRRGLNYGYTF
>TRBV20-1|TRBJ1-4
CSARSGWHEKLFF
>TRBV10-3|TRBJ1-2
CAISDSPEDGYTF
>TRBV3-1|TRBJ1-1
CASSHGVRNTEAFF
>TRBV6-5|TRBJ2-7
CASSYGGRQGRNEQYF
>TRBV5-1|TRBJ1-1
CAGRAGVNTEAFF
>TRBV5-6|TRBJ2-7
CASSLMLAGLRRSYEQYF
>TRBV19|TRBJ1-2
CASRETYGYTF
>TRBV5-1|TRBJ1-1
CASSPGPANTEAFF
>TRBV15|TRBJ2-7
CATSRDRASGAPTTYEQYF
>TRBV6-5|TRBJ2-1
CASSPAQASGQFF
>TRBV25-1|TRBJ1-6
CASSEGSSPLHF
>TRBV12-3/TRBV12-4|TRBJ2-5
CASSPSGLGETQYF
>TRBV7-9|TRBJ1-5
CASSFGRAQHF
>TRBV7-9|TRBJ2-5
CASSLTLNREETQYF
>TRBV20-1|TRBJ2-3
CSAFRQGAADTQYF
>TRBV4-1|TRBJ1-5
CASSQDLGGQPQHF
>TRBV11-2|TRBJ1-4
CASSLGAGEVNEKLFF
>TRBV18|TRBJ2-2
CASARKNEGPNTGELFF
>TRBV9|TRBJ2-1
CASSPRSGQGVHEQFF
>TRBV12-3/TRBV12-4|TRBJ1-2
CASRFGSGQGLYGYTF
>TRBV5-1|TRBJ2-3
CASSTRQTTDTQYF
>TRBV2|TRBJ1-1
CASSPRTGPSEAFF
>TRBV5-1|TRBJ2-7
CASSVLAGGPYEQYF
>TRBV6-5|TRBJ1-5
CASSSRGNQPQHF
>TRBV5-1|TRBJ2-3
CASSPFPGSGADTQYF
>TRBV7-3|TRBJ1-1
CASSLGTVNSEAFF
>TRBV19|TRBJ2-3
CASSVTTAPSPDTQYF
>TRBV18|TRBJ2-5
CASSPDRAGVGETQYF
>TRBV5-1|TRBJ2-7
CASSLWQGPYEQYF
>TRBV5-1|TRBJ2-5
CASSLPTGEETQYF
>TRBV10-3|TRBJ2-2
CAISEPKSGELFF
>TRBV14|TRBJ1-1
CASARQGTTEAFF
>TRBV10-3|TRBJ2-7
CAISETGYEQYF
>TRBV7-2|TRBJ2-3
CASSLRQTSDTQYF
>TRBV28|TRBJ1-6
CASSPPTYNSPLHF
>TRBV20-1|TRBJ1-2
CSATDYLDYGYTF
>TRBV5-1|TRBJ2-1
CASSLVSGGGDYNEQFF
>TRBV29-1|TRBJ1-1
CSAVGPEMNTEAFF
>TRBV7-3|TRBJ2-7
CASSSAGGSEQYF
>TRBV7-9|TRBJ1-2
CASSLGAAGYTF
>TRBV6-4|TRBJ2-1
CASSPEYGVYNEQFF
>TRBV12-3/TRBV12-4|TRBJ1-3
CASSFSRGSGNTIYF
>TRBV5-1|TRBJ2-1
CASSATRNEQFF
>TRBV5-1|TRBJ2-3
CASSPGTFGRTDTQYF
>TRBV7-9|TRBJ2-1
CASTLLPSGAYNEQFF
>TRBV5-1|TRBJ2-3
CASSLGGRAGVDTQYF